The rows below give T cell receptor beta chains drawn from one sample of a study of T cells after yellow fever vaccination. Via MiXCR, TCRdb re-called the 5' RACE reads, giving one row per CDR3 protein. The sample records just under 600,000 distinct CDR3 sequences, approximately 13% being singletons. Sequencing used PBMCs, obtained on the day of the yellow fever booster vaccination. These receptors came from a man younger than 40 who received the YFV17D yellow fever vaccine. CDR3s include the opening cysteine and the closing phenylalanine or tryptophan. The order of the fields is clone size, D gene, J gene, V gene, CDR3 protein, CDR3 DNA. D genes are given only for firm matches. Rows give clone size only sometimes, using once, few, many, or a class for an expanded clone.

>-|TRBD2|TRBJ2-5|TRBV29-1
CSVRSGGETQYF
TGCAGCGTCCGGTCGGGGGGGGAGACCCAGTACTTC
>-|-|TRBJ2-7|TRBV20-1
CSAPWELASSGEQYF
TGCAGTGCTCCCTGGGAGCTAGCCTCGTCGGGGGAGCAGTACTTC
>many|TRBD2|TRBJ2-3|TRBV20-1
CSARPASGTSGSTDTQYF
TGCAGTGCTAGACCCGCATCCGGGACTAGCGGTAGCACAGATACGCAGTATTTT
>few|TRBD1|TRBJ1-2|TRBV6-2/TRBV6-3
CASHSRDSYGYTF
TGTGCCAGCCATTCCCGGGACAGCTATGGCTACACCTTC
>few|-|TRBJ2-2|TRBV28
CASSLRGPLGGPNTGELFF
TGTGCCAGCAGTTTAAGGGGCCCCTTAGGCGGCCCCAACACCGGGGAGCTGTTTTTT
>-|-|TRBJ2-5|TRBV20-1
CSARGTEIQETQYF
TGCAGTGCTAGAGGGACAGAGATCCAAGAGACCCAGTACTTC
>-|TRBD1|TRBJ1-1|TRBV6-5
CASSFTGQGGEAFF
TGTGCCAGCAGTTTCACGGGACAGGGAGGTGAAGCTTTCTTT
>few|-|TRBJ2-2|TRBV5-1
CASSFLAPSGTGELFF
TGCGCCAGCAGCTTTCTAGCTCCCTCGGGCACCGGGGAGCTGTTTTTT
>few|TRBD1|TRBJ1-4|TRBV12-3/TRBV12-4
CASRGSGGQIF
TGTGCCAGCAGAGGTTCGGGGGGACAGATTTTT
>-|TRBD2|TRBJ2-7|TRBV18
CASSPNLSSGTPSYEQYF
TGTGCCAGCTCACCTAACCTCTCGAGCGGGACCCCCTCCTACGAGCAGTACTTC
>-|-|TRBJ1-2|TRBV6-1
CASRRSGYTF
TGTGCCAGCAGGAGGAGTGGCTACACCTTC
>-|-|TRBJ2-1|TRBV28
CASRPRDTAGPNEQFF
TGTGCCAGCAGACCCAGGGACACCGCGGGTCCAAATGAGCAGTTCTTC
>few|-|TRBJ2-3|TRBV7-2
CASSRGVARTDTQYF
TGTGCCAGCAGCCGCGGGGTAGCCCGCACAGATACGCAGTATTTT
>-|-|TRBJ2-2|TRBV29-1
CSVVTDTGELFF
TGCAGCGTTGTAACCGACACCGGGGAGCTGTTTTTT
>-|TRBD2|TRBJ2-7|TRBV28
CASSSGRDLYEQYF
TGTGCCAGCAGCAGCGGGAGGGACCTCTACGAGCAGTACTTC
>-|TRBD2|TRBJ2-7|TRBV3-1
CASSPMTSARYEQYF
TGTGCCAGCAGCCCAATGACTAGCGCGCGCTACGAGCAGTACTTC
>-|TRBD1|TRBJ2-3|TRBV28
CASSRDRVADTQYF
TGTGCCAGCAGTAGGGACAGGGTGGCAGATACGCAGTATTTT
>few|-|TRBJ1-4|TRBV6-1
CASRPPGRNNEKLFF
TGTGCCAGCAGGCCCCCGGGACGGAATAATGAAAAACTGTTTTTT
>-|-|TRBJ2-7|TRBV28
CASSPNPQETYEQYF
TGTGCCAGCAGCCCCAACCCACAAGAAACCTACGAGCAGTACTTC
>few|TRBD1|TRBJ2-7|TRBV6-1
CASRTGQGPYEQYF
TGTGCCAGCAGGACGGGACAGGGGCCTTACGAGCAGTACTTC
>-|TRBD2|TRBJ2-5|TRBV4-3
CASSLGTSGRGVGQETQYF
TGCGCCAGCAGCCTGGGGACTAGCGGGAGGGGGGTCGGACAAGAGACCCAGTACTTC
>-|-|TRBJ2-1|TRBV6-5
CASSYSTGRAGGQFF
TGTGCCAGCAGTTACTCGACGGGCAGGGCGGGTGGACAGTTCTTC
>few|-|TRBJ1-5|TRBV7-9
CASSLASGNQPQHF
TGTGCCAGCAGCTTAGCGTCGGGTAATCAGCCCCAGCATTTT
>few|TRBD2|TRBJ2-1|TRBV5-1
CASSFTSGSSNEQFF
TGCGCCAGCAGTTTTACTAGCGGGAGTAGCAATGAGCAGTTCTTC
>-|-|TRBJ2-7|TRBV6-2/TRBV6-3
CASSYLIYEQYF
TGTGCCAGCAGTTACTTAATCTACGAGCAGTACTTC
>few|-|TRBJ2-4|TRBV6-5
CASSYGGGHGKNIQYF
TGTGCCAGCAGTTACGGGGGGGGCCACGGCAAAAACATTCAGTACTTC
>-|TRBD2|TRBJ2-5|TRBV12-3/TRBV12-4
CATRPGLAGEETQYF
TGTGCCACCCGCCCCGGACTAGCGGGAGAAGAGACCCAGTACTTC
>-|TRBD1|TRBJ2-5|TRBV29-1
CSAGTVFQETQYF
TGCAGCGCCGGGACAGTATTCCAAGAGACCCAGTACTTC
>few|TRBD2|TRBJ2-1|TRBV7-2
CASSHITGASGPEQFF
TGTGCCAGCAGCCATATTACCGGCGCTAGCGGTCCTGAGCAGTTCTTC
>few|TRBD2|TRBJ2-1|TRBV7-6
CASSLMVAGVYNEQFF
TGTGCCAGCAGCTTGATGGTAGCGGGAGTTTACAATGAGCAGTTCTTC
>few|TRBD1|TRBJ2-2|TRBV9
CASSVAGQTHTGELFF
TGTGCCAGCAGCGTAGCGGGACAGACTCACACCGGGGAGCTGTTTTTT
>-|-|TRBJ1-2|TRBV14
CASRPSRAPFNYGYTF
TGTGCCAGCAGACCCTCACGGGCCCCTTTTAACTATGGCTACACCTTC
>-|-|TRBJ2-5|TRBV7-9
CASSQGGASRETQYF
TGTGCCAGCAGCCAGGGGGGGGCAAGCAGAGAGACCCAGTACTTC
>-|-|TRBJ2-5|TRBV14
CASSAAGVGETQYF
TGTGCCAGCAGCGCCGCCGGGGTTGGCGAGACCCAGTACTTC
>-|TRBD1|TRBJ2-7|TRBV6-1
CASSAETGASYEQYF
TGTGCCAGCAGTGCAGAGACAGGGGCGTCCTACGAGCAGTACTTC
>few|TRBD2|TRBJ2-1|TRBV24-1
CATSDLRKATSGTHEQFF
TGTGCCACCAGTGATTTACGTAAGGCCACTAGCGGGACCCATGAGCAGTTCTTC
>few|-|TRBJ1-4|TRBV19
CASRIGYFGNEKLFF
TGTGCCAGTAGGATAGGGTACTTCGGGAATGAAAAACTGTTTTTT
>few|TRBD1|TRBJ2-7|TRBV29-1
CSTRQGGSSYEQYF
TGCAGCACCAGACAGGGGGGTAGCTCCTACGAGCAGTACTTC
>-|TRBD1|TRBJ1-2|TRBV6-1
CASRLGQGANGYTF
TGTGCCAGCAGATTGGGACAGGGGGCGAATGGCTACACCTTC
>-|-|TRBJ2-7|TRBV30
CASRQEAYEQYF
TGTGCCTCCCGACAGGAGGCCTACGAGCAGTACTTC
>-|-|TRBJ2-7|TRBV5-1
CASSLQRTGEQYF
TGCGCCAGCAGCTTGCAGAGAACGGGGGAGCAGTACTTC
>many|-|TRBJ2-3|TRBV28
CASSSQGTDTQYF
TGTGCCAGCAGTTCACAGGGAACAGATACGCAGTATTTT
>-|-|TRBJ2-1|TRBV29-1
CSSTADSYNEQFF
TGCAGCTCAACGGCGGACTCCTACAATGAGCAGTTCTTC
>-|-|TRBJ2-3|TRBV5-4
CASSGVKGFSTDTQYF
TGTGCCAGCAGCGGGGTAAAGGGGTTCAGCACAGATACGCAGTATTTT
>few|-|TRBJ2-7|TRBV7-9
CASSTAPRGIEQYF
TGTGCCAGCAGCACAGCCCCCCGAGGCATCGAGCAGTACTTC
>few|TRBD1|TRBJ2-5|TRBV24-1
CATSDLRTGAGQETQYF
TGTGCCACCAGTGATCTTCGGACAGGGGCAGGACAAGAGACCCAGTACTTC
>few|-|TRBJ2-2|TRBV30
CAWSVGSGELFF
TGTGCCTGGAGTGTAGGATCGGGGGAGCTGTTTTTT
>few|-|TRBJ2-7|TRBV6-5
CASSYSMRHLFDEQYF
TGTGCCAGCAGTTACTCGATGAGGCATCTTTTCGACGAGCAGTACTTC
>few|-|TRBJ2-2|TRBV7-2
CASSLMGVTNTGELFF
TGTGCCAGCAGCCTGATGGGCGTAACGAACACCGGGGAGCTGTTTTTT
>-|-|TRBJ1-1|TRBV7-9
CASSLVGRAREAFF
TGTGCCAGCAGCTTAGTTGGGCGAGCCAGGGAAGCTTTCTTT
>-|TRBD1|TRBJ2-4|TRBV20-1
CSALPLSDRAPCF
TGCAGTGCTTTGCCATTATCGGACAGGGCGCCTTGCTTC
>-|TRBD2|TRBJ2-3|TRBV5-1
CASEAGGTTDTQYF
TGCGCCAGCGAGGCGGGAGGTACCACAGATACGCAGTATTTT
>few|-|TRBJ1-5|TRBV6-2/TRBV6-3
CASRSGDSNQPQHF
TGTGCCAGCAGGTCGGGGGACAGCAATCAGCCCCAGCATTTT
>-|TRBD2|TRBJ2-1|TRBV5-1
CASSPSGARDNEQFF
TGCGCCAGCAGCCCTAGCGGGGCCCGAGACAATGAGCAGTTCTTC
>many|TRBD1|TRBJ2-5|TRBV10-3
CAIRQGRGETQYF
TGTGCCATACGACAGGGCAGGGGGGAGACCCAGTACTTC
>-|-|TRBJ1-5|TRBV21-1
CASSKDRGLNQPQHF
TGTGCCAGCAGCAAAGACAGGGGACTCAATCAGCCCCAGCATTTT
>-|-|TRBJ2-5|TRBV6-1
CASSESTLRETQYF
TGTGCCAGCAGTGAGAGCACCCTCAGGGAGACCCAGTACTTC
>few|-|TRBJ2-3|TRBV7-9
CASSPARWFADTQYF
TGTGCCAGCAGCCCCGCCAGGTGGTTTGCAGATACGCAGTATTTT
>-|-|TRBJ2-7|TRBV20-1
CSAQRGGAGAYEQYF
TGCAGTGCTCAGAGAGGTGGAGCAGGGGCCTACGAGCAGTACTTC